Presented here are 27 T cell receptor beta chains from one specimen sequenced in a study of cytomegalovirus exposure and HLA in healthy donors. The primer mix had 60 Vbeta and 13 Jbeta primers. Assay: immunoSEQ multiplex PCR; the TCRdb copy retains only in-frame clones and omits some. The sample holds around 180,000 clones, approximately 80% seen once. The sample taken for sequencing was PBMCs. The receptors here all came from a man aged 18 to 30 in good health and CMV-seronegative.

V usage is TRBV7-8 and J usage is TRBJ1-1; TRBD1 might be the D (5 bases). Germline V gene sequence: CDR1 SGHVS, CDR2 FQNEAQ. This CDR3 is 13 amino acids long. V lost 8 bases and J 1 base, leaving 11 bases between the germline ends. This CDR3 is CASLYGGNTEAFF. In DNA, the CDR3 is TGTGCCAGCCTGTACGGGGGGAACACTGAAGCTTTCTTT.

The chain uses TRBV5-4 and TRBJ2-7; 7 bases match TRBD2. The CDR3 length is 15 residues. Germline lookup yields CDR1 SGHNT and CDR2 YYREEE (reference sequence). V lost 5 bases to trimming and J lost 2 bases; unmatched junction nucleotides: 10. CDR3 loop: CASSSGLVPPYEQYF. CDR3 bases: TGTGCCAGCAGTTCCGGACTAGTACCCCCCTACGAGCAGTACTTC.

The V call is TRBV12-2, the J call TRBJ2-7; TRBD1 is the table's D call, not checked against the DNA. TRBV12-2 is shown as a pseudogene. The CDR3 extends over 17 amino acids. The CDR3 DNA follows: TGTGCAAGTCGCCCACGAGACGGTGGGGCTTCTTCCTACGAGCAGTACTTC. Its protein product is CASRPRDGGASSYEQYF.

V and J are TRBV7-6 and TRBJ2-7; 9 bases match TRBD1. Germline CDR1 SGHVS, CDR2 FNYEAQ. The trim removed 0 bases at V and 6 bases at J, leaving 9 bases unmatched. The CDR3 is made up of 16 amino acids. CDR3 residues: CASSLAQGQGRSEQYF. The CDR3 bases are TGTGCCAGCAGCTTAGCGCAAGGACAGGGGCGTAGCGAGCAGTACTTC. Filled out from reference TRBV7-6 and TRBJ2-7, the complete variable domain reads GAGVSQSPRYKVTKRGQDVALRCDPISGHVSLYWYRQALGQGPEFLTYFNYEAQQDKSGLPNDRFSAERPEGSISTLTIQRTEQRDSAMYRCASSLAQGQGRSEQYFGPGTRLTVT.

This clone has only a few counts. V gene TRBV6-5 combines with J gene TRBJ1-1; TRBD1 matches 8 bases. Germline V gene data show CDR1 as MNHEY and CDR2 as SVGAGI. This CDR3 has 14 amino acids. The junction had 7 bases not matched to a gene; V was cut back by 6 bases and J by 4 bases. The CDR3 loop reads CASSLRGRVTEAFF. The CDR3 DNA is TGTGCCAGCAGCCTCAGGGGGCGCGTCACTGAAGCTTTCTTT.

This clone appeared a few times. The J gene is TRBJ1-2, the V gene TRBV6-6; D is undetermined. Between the trimmed V and J ends, which lost 8 bases and 5 bases, there was a span of 9 bases. The CDR3 is 11 amino acids. Germline CDR1 reads MNHNY; CDR2 reads SVGAGI (reference sequence). CDR3 bases: TGTGCCAGCGCGTCCGAGTATGGCTACACCTTC. Its translation: CASASEYGYTF.

Remarks on this clone: Compared with germline, one end of the junction differs, possibly owing to a read error. CDR3 loop: CASKSERPPRQVLF. In nucleotides, the CDR3 is TGTGCCAGCAAATCCGAGAGACCCCCGAGACAGGTCCTCTTC. The chain links TRBV28 to TRBJ2-7, with D possibly matching TRBD1 (6 bases). Germline CDR1 MDHEN, CDR2 SYDVKM. The CDR3 is 14 residues long. Variable domain in full (rest from reference TRBV28 and TRBJ2-7): DVKVTQSSRYLVKRTGEKVFLECVQDMDHENMFWYRQDPGLGLRLIYFSYDVKMKEKGDIPEGYSVSREKKERFSLILESASTNQTSMYLCASKSERPPRQVLFGPGTRLTVT.

V usage is TRBV30 and J usage is TRBJ2-5, with 8 bases fitting TRBD1. V lost 2 bases, J lost 2 bases, and 1 base stayed unmatched. From germline, CDR1 is GTSNPN and CDR2 SVGIG (reference sequence). The CDR3 spans 13 residues. The CDR3 sequence is CAWSNRGQETQYF. The CDR3 nucleotides are TGTGCCTGGAGTAACAGGGGGCAAGAGACCCAGTACTTC.

This clone was observed a few times. The V call is TRBV7-8, the J call TRBJ2-7; TRBD2 aligns across 7 bases. This CDR3 is 15 amino acids long. In germline, CDR1 is SGHVS, CDR2 FQNEAQ. V shed 5 bases and J 1 base; nucleotides not matched to a gene: 8. This CDR3 reads CASSGGGRRSYEQYF. The CDR3 bases are TGTGCCAGCAGCGGGGGAGGGAGGAGGTCCTACGAGCAGTACTTC.

This rearrangement joins TRBV15 to TRBJ2-7, with TRBD2 matching over 11 bases. In germline, CDR1 is LNHNV, CDR2 YYDKDF (reference sequence). The CDR3 loop spans 16 amino acids. V lost 0 bases to trimming and J lost 3 bases; unmatched junction nucleotides: 4. CDR3 amino acids: CATSRDTLAGGYEQYF. DNA for the CDR3: TGTGCCACCAGCAGAGATACCCTAGCGGGAGGCTACGAGCAGTACTTC.

The rearrangement joins TRBV18 to TRBJ2-3, with D perhaps TRBD2 (6 bases). Trimming shortened V by 0 bases and J by 4 bases, and 14 bases separated the two germline ends. CDR1 and CDR2 from the germline V gene are KGHSH and LQKENI. CDR3 length: 16 residues. CDR3 residues: CASSPPSYGEADTQYF. The CDR3 DNA reads TGTGCCAGCTCACCACCTAGCTATGGGGAGGCAGATACGCAGTATTTT.

V and J are TRBV7-9 and TRBJ2-7; D might be TRBD2 (5 bases). The V end lost 0 bases, the J end lost 2 bases, and 8 bases lay between the germline ends. CDR1 is SEHNR, CDR2 FQNEAQ, per germline (reference sequence). The CDR3 length is 14 residues. CDR3 in DNA: TGTGCCAGCAGCTTAGCGGGAGACCCCTACGAGCAGTACTTC. It translates to CASSLAGDPYEQYF.

This clone was detected only a few times. The V gene is TRBV16, the J gene TRBJ2-1; 7 bases map to TRBD2. With V trimmed by 3 bases and J by 10 bases, 3 bases remained unmatched. CDR1 and CDR2 (germline): KGHSY, FQNENV. The length of the CDR3 is 12 residues. The CDR3 DNA follows: TGTGCCAGCAGCCAGGGCGGGGGAGAGCAGTTCTTC. This encodes CASSQGGGEQFF.

The chain recombines TRBV15 with TRBJ2-7, with 8 bases identical to TRBD2. The trim removed 0 bases at V and 4 bases at J, leaving 14 bases unmatched. Germline V gene sequence: CDR1 LNHNV, CDR2 YYDKDF (reference sequence). The CDR3 spans 18 residues. CDR3 protein: CATSRDRVAGGPLYEQYF. The CDR3 nucleotides read TGTGCCACCAGCAGAGATCGGGTTGCGGGGGGCCCCCTATACGAGCAGTACTTC.

This clone appeared a few times. The chain combines TRBV5-1 with TRBJ2-1; D possibly corresponds to TRBD1 (6 bases). The CDR3 sequence is 14 residues long. Germline assignment: CDR1 SGHRS and CDR2 YFSETQ. Trimming stripped 0 bases from V and 3 bases from J, with 7 bases between. The DNA of the CDR3 is TGCGCCAGCAGCTTGGGGACAGTCTACAATGAGCAGTTCTTC. It is translated as CASSLGTVYNEQFF.

The rearrangement joins TRBV5-1 to TRBJ2-7, with a tentative D call TRBD2 (7 bases). CDR3 size: 17 residues. With 3 bases removed from V and 3 bases from J, the gap between germline ends came to 22 bases. In germline, CDR1 is SGHRS, CDR2 YFSETQ. CDR3 nucleotides: TGCGCCAGCAGCTGGGGGGGCGGTCTCGGCCCGGTCTACGAGCAGTACTTC. Protein: CASSWGGGLGPVYEQYF.

This clone appeared a single time. The chain is built from TRBV5-1 and TRBJ2-7; the D gene is possibly TRBD2 (5 bases). Germline-derived CDR1 and CDR2 are SGHRS and YFSETQ. V was clipped by 6 bases and J by 6 bases, with 13 bases between them. The CDR3 consists of 12 residues. The CDR3 loop reads CASNHEGGEQYF. The CDR3 DNA is TGCGCCAGCAATCATGAGGGCGGCGAGCAGTACTTC. The whole variable domain, remainder taken from reference TRBV5-1 and TRBJ2-7, is KAGVTQTPRYLIKTRGQQVTLSCSPISGHRSVSWYQQTPGQGLQFLFEYFSETQRNKGNFPGRFSGRQFSNSRSEMNVSTLELGDSALYLCASNHEGGEQYFGPGTRLTVT.

The chain carries TRBV14 and TRBJ2-7, with 8 bases lining up with TRBD1. J was trimmed by 5 bases and V by 5 bases; bases with no gene match: 11. The CDR3 consists of 15 residues. Germline loops: CDR1 SGHDN, CDR2 FVKESK. The CDR3: CASSFRQGIWDEQYF. As DNA, the CDR3 is TGTGCCAGCAGCTTTCGACAGGGGATCTGGGACGAGCAGTACTTC.

This clone was counted between two and nine times. This sequence joins TRBV27 and TRBJ2-7, with a tentative D call TRBD1 (6 bases). The CDR3 runs 13 residues. Trimming left V 5 bases short and J 7 bases short, with 15 bases between. Germline lookup yields CDR1 MNHEY and CDR2 SMNVEV (reference sequence). The CDR3 bases are TGTGCCAGCAGTCATCAGGGGAGCGATGAGCAGTACTTC. Translating gives CASSHQGSDEQYF.

V and J are TRBV27 and TRBJ1-1; 9 nucleotides align to TRBD1. Germline CDR1 and CDR2: MNHEY and SMNVEV (reference sequence). Losses at the gene ends were 1 base for V and 3 bases for J; bases not matched to a gene: 9. The CDR3 is 17 residues long. CDR3 protein: CASSLFGKDRGYTEAFF. The CDR3 bases are TGTGCCAGCAGTTTATTTGGAAAGGACAGGGGATACACTGAAGCTTTCTTT.

CDR3 amino acids: CASSEGQGFRNQPQHF. The CDR3 DNA sequence: TGCGCCAGCAGCGAGGGACAGGGGTTCCGCAATCAGCCCCAGCATTTT. V usage is TRBV5-1 and J usage is TRBJ1-5; 10 bases fit TRBD1. Germline CDR1 and CDR2: SGHRS and YFSETQ. The CDR3 contains 16 residues. Trimming removed 4 bases from V and 2 bases from J; junction bases left unmatched: 6.

The rearrangement joins TRBV28 to TRBJ1-2, with D maybe TRBD1 (5 bases). The V end lost 6 bases, the J end lost 2 bases, and 16 bases lay between the germline ends. Germline V gene sequence: CDR1 MDHEN, CDR2 SYDVKM. The CDR3 is 15 residues long. In DNA, the CDR3 is TGTGCCAGCAGCCCATTGGGGGGGGAAAACTATGGCTACACCTTC. This encodes CASSPLGGENYGYTF.

The chain is built from TRBV5-4 and TRBJ2-2, with 7 bases matching TRBD2. The CDR3 has 16 amino acids. Germline loops: CDR1 SGHNT, CDR2 YYREEE (reference sequence). The J segment lost 7 bases and the V segment lost 3 bases, leaving 12 bases of the junction unmatched. DNA of the CDR3: TGTGCCAGCAGCTCCCAGCGGGGTGGTGAGTTCGGGGAGCTGTTTTTT. This gives the protein CASSSQRGGEFGELFF.

On this clone: Mismatch with germline at one junction end may stem from a read error. The CDR3 DNA reads TGTGCTAGCAGCCCGGGGCCTAGCGGGATCCTCACCGGGGAGCTGTTTTTT. This codes for CASSPGPSGILTGELFF. This chain joins TRBV7-7 and TRBJ2-2, with 9 bases aligning to TRBD2. There are 17 residues in the CDR3. CDR1 and CDR2 from the germline V gene are SSHAT and FNYEAQ (reference sequence).

The rearrangement links TRBV27 to TRBJ2-7, with D perhaps matching TRBD2 (6 bases). The CDR3 spans 13 residues. The V gene lost 5 bases and the J gene lost 6 bases, with 14 bases spanning the gap. Per the germline V gene, CDR1 is MNHEY and CDR2 is SMNVEV (reference sequence). The CDR3 coding sequence is TGTGCCAGCAGTCGGAGTAGGAGGGCCGAGCAGTACTTC. It yields the protein CASSRSRRAEQYF.

This clone was observed once. CDR3 protein: CASSYYGTGGKSEAFF. In DNA, the CDR3 is TGTGCCAGCAGTTACTATGGGACAGGGGGAAAAAGTGAAGCTTTCTTT. The V and J genes are TRBV6-5 and TRBJ1-1; 11 bases match TRBD1. The V segment lost 1 base and the J segment 7 bases; nucleotides outside the gene matches: 8. Germline V gene sequence: CDR1 MNHEY, CDR2 SVGAGI. This CDR3 comprises 16 residues.

The rearrangement uses TRBV5-4 and TRBJ1-6; weak D call: TRBD1 (6 bases). Trimming pared 1 base from V and 7 bases from J, leaving 9 bases between. There are 14 residues in the CDR3. The germline gives CDR1 SGHNT, CDR2 YYREEE (reference sequence). CDR3 in amino acids: CASSLSQGNSPLHF. Here the CDR3 DNA reads TGTGCCAGCAGCTTGTCGCAGGGGAATTCACCCCTCCACTTT.